This T cell receptor (beta chain) was recorded in a study of shared clonotypes between healthy human individuals. Every subset had its genomic DNA shared out evenly among several immunoSEQ plates. Sorted subsets were amplified in replicate PCRs using around 220 ng DNA, about 30,000 T cell genomes. Some clones are missing from TCRdb's copy, which holds only in-frame ones; the method was immunoSEQ multiplex PCR. The table includes roughly 640,000 clones, 97% detected once. Germline V gene data show CDR1 as SGHRS and CDR2 as YFSETQ. The CDR3 runs to 14 residues. The V end lost 4 bases, the J end lost 7 bases, and 14 bases lay between the germline ends. General study results and limits: Specimens sampled were limited to blood, with tissue repertoires likely differing. Genetic and exposure-history diversity was limited by the small donor number.

Concerning this clone itself: What it recognizes is unknown.

This TCR came from a woman aged 30 to 39 in good health. The rearrangement links TRBV5-1 to TRBJ1-4; weak D call: TRBD1 (5 bases). Sequencing used naive CD4+ T cells sorted from blood. Subset reported: CD45RA+ positively selected. The CDR3: CASSMGREGEKLFF. The CDR3 DNA is TGCGCCAGCAGCATGGGCAGGGAGGGTGAAAAACTGTTTTTT.